Sequencing of this T cell receptor beta chain was carried out in a study of identical twins. Study findings and constraints: There was more out-of-frame TCR alpha sharing in monozygotic twins than models estimated. Abundant cord blood beta clonotypes carried fewer insertions; memory repertoires showed none.

Remarks on this clonotype: The antigen is unknown.

Template switching created a universal primer site, and the cDNA included unique molecular identifiers. Via MiXCR, TCRdb re-called the 5' RACE reads, giving one row per CDR3 protein. The repertoire holds 750,000 to 950,000 distinct CDR3 sequences, with around an eighth as singletons. This CDR3 comprises 16 residues. Unmatched junction bases numbered 9, after V lost 5 bases and J lost 4 bases. Germline lookup yields CDR1 SNHLY and CDR2 FYNNEI. The data also belong to a second study, concerning yellow fever vaccine responses in identical twins. This second report adds: Twins reportedly mounted vaccine T cell responses that seemed partly convergent, partly personalized.

The sample taken for sequencing was PBMCs. The rearrangement joins TRBV2 to TRBJ2-3, with 10 bases fitting TRBD1. The sequence was collected from a woman under 30 in good health. CDR3 sequence reads: CASSQRTGGIPDTQYF. As DNA, the CDR3 is TGTGCCAGCAGTCAAAGGACAGGGGGAATACCAGATACGCAGTATTTT.